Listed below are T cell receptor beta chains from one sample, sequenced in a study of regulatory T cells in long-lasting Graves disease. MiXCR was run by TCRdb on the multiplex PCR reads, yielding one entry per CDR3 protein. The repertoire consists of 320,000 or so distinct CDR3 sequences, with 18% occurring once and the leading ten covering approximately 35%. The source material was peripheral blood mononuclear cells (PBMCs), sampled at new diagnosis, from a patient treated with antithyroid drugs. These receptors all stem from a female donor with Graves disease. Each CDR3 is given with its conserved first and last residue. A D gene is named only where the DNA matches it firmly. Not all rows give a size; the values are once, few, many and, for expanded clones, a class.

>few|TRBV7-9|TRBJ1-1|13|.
TGTGCCAGCAGCTCGGCGGGGGTAACTGAAGCTTTCTTT
CASSSAGVTEAFF
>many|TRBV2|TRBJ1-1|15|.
TGTGCCAGCAGAGGGATGGGGCAGCTCAACACTGAAGCTTTCTTT
CASRGMGQLNTEAFF
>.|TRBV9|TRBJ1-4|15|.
TGTGCCAGCAGCGTAGCCCCTCGTTCAGCCGAAAAACTGTTTTTT
CASSVAPRSAEKLFF
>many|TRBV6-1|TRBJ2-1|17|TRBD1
TGTGCCAGCTCGCTCCGTGGCAGGACAGGGCCGGATAATGAGCAGTTCTTC
CASSLRGRTGPDNEQFF
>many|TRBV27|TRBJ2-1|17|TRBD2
TGTGCCAGCAGTAGCTTTTTGACTAGCGGGAAAGACAATGAGCAGTTCTTC
CASSSFLTSGKDNEQFF
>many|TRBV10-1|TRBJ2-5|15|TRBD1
TGCGCCAGCAGCCAGGGGACAGGGACCCAAGAGACCCAGTACTTC
CASSQGTGTQETQYF
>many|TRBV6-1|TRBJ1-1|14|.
TGTGCCAGCAGTGAATTGCGGGTGCGCACTGAAGCTTTCTTT
CASSELRVRTEAFF
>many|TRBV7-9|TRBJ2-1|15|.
TGTGCCAGCAGCTTAGGAGGAGGCTCCTACAATGAGCAGTTCTTC
CASSLGGGSYNEQFF
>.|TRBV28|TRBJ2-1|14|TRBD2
TGTGCCAGCAAGAGCGGGGGGCCCTACAATGAGCAGTTCTTC
CASKSGGPYNEQFF
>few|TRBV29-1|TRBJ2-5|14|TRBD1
TGCAGCGTTGAAATCTCAGGGGGCTTAGAGACCCAGTGCTTC
CSVEISGGLETQCF
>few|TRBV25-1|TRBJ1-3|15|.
TGTGCCAGCACCGACAGACACCGCTCTGGAAACACCATATATTTT
CASTDRHRSGNTIYF
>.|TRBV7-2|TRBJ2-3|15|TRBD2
TGTGCCAGCAGCTTAGACGCGGGAGCGGGAGATACGCAGTATTTT
CASSLDAGAGDTQYF